One and the same sample provided the 10 T cell receptor beta chains below, sequenced in a study of blood T cell repertoires in COVID-19. TCRdb's table, derived via immunoSEQ multiplex PCR, lists solely in-frame clones and lacks some. The data show 65,000 or so clones, 87% seen once. Sequenced input: peripheral blood. The source is a human donor with acute or convalescent COVID-19. The donor label of this sample is uncertain.

The chain recombines TRBV9 with TRBJ2-1, with D perhaps matching TRBD2 (5 bases). CDR1 SGDLS and CDR2 YYNGEE come from the germline V gene. Trimming took off 5 bases at V and 8 bases at J, with 14 bases between the two ends. The CDR3 has 13 amino acids. CDR3 DNA sequence: TGTGCCAGCAGTCTCGGACTTGACGATGAGCAGTTCTTC. It translates to CASSLGLDDEQFF.

The CDR3 DNA is TGTGCCAGCACTATCAGGGTCGGGGAGCTGTTTTTT. This gives the protein CASTIRVGELFF. V usage is TRBV7-2 and J usage is TRBJ2-2, with D perhaps matching TRBD1 (5 bases). The CDR3 runs 12 residues. In germline, CDR1 is SGHTA, CDR2 FQGNSA. Between the trimmed V and J ends, which lost 7 bases and 7 bases, there was a span of 10 bases.

This clone was recorded a few times. V gene TRBV7-3 combines with J gene TRBJ2-5; 11 positions agree with TRBD1. This CDR3 contains 16 residues. Losses at the gene ends were 4 bases for V and 5 bases for J; bases not matched to a gene: 9. The germline V gene has CDR1 SGHTA and CDR2 FQGTGA. CDR3 residues: CASSSIGTGGMETQYF. The CDR3 region has the DNA TGTGCCAGCAGCTCAATCGGGACAGGGGGTATGGAGACCCAGTACTTC.

The V gene is TRBV5-1, the J gene TRBJ2-7, with 10 bases matching TRBD2. The V segment lost 4 bases and the J segment 6 bases; nucleotides outside the gene matches: 10. The CDR3 is 15 amino acids. Germline V CDR1 and CDR2: SGHRS, YFSETQ. CDR3 in amino acids: CASSLPSGSRGEQYF. In DNA form, the CDR3 reads TGCGCCAGCAGCCTGCCTAGCGGGAGCAGGGGCGAGCAGTACTTC. The full variable domain, rest sourced from reference TRBV5-1 and TRBJ2-7, is KAGVTQTPRYLIKTRGQQVTLSCSPISGHRSVSWYQQTPGQGLQFLFEYFSETQRNKGNFPGRFSGRQFSNSRSEMNVSTLELGDSALYLCASSLPSGSRGEQYFGPGTRLTVT.

The chain carries TRBV7-2 and TRBJ2-2; a weak D match, TRBD1 (6 bases). V lost 1 base, J lost 5 bases, and 11 bases lay in between. The germline V gene has CDR1 SGHTA and CDR2 FQGNSA. CDR3 length equals 15 residues. In nucleotides, the CDR3 is TGTGCCAGCAGCTTAGTGTCTAGGGGGACCGGGGAGCTGTTTTTT. Translated, it gives CASSLVSRGTGELFF.

This clone was recorded once. The chain joins TRBV30 to TRBJ1-1; 7 bases agree with TRBD1. Losses at the gene ends were 0 bases for V and 5 bases for J; bases not matched to a gene: 12. In germline, CDR1 is GTSNPN, CDR2 SVGIG (reference sequence). The CDR3 has 16 amino acids. The CDR3 protein is CAWSVPPTGMSTEAFF. The CDR3 coding sequence is TGTGCCTGGAGTGTACCCCCGACAGGGATGTCGACTGAAGCTTTCTTT. The full variable domain, in which reference TRBV30 and TRBJ1-1 provide the parts outside the CDR3, is SQTIHQWPATLVQPVGSPLSLECTVEGTSNPNLYWYRQAAGRGLQLLFYSVGIGQISSEVPQNLSASRPQDRQFILSSKKLLLSDSGFYLCAWSVPPTGMSTEAFFGQGTRLTVV.

The chain carries TRBV2 and TRBJ1-6, with D possibly matching TRBD1 (5 bases). The CDR3 covers 16 residues. V was trimmed by 4 bases and J by 5 bases, leaving 15 bases between them. The germline gives CDR1 SNHLY, CDR2 FYNNEI. Here the CDR3 reads CASSVEGGANNSPLHF. DNA of the CDR3: TGTGCCAGCAGTGTGGAAGGAGGGGCCAATAATTCACCCCTCCACTTT.

The chain employs TRBV28 and TRBJ2-1, with D perhaps TRBD2 (5 bases). V shed 5 bases and J shed 4 bases, with 18 bases lying between them. Per the germline V gene, CDR1 is MDHEN and CDR2 is SYDVKM. The length of the CDR3 is 16 residues. DNA of the CDR3: TGTGCCAGCAGTCCCCGGACTCAGGCCCGTTACAATGAGCAGTTCTTC. It codes for CASSPRTQARYNEQFF.

This sequence joins TRBV2 and TRBJ1-2; maybe TRBD1 (6 bases). Trimming cost V 6 bases and J 4 bases, with 12 bases left between them. This CDR3 region has 13 residues. Per the germline V gene, CDR1 is SNHLY and CDR2 is FYNNEI. This CDR3 is CASRLTGTYGYTF. The DNA of the CDR3 is TGTGCCAGCAGACTAACAGGGACCTATGGCTACACCTTC.

The rearrangement uses TRBV5-1 and TRBJ2-1; no reliable D call. The germline V gene has CDR1 SGHRS and CDR2 YFSETQ. With 6 bases removed from V and 7 bases from J, the gap between germline ends came to 17 bases. The CDR3 consists of 14 residues. CDR3 sequence: CASTSSPPGNEQFF. The CDR3 DNA reads TGCGCCAGCACCTCCTCACCCCCCGGGAATGAGCAGTTCTTC. Full variable domain (outside the CDR3, taken from reference TRBV5-1 and TRBJ2-1): KAGVTQTPRYLIKTRGQQVTLSCSPISGHRSVSWYQQTPGQGLQFLFEYFSETQRNKGNFPGRFSGRQFSNSRSEMNVSTLELGDSALYLCASTSSPPGNEQFFGPGTRLTVL.